A selection of T cell receptor beta chains follows, all from one sample in a study of cytotoxic CD8 clonotypes in ibrutinib-treated CLL. Assay: immunoSEQ multiplex PCR; the TCRdb copy retains only in-frame clones and omits some. The sample includes fewer than 300,000 clones, around 69% of them seen just once. The starting material was PBMCs, obtained at disease progression, from a patient treated with ibrutinib. The receptors stem from a human donor with chronic lymphocytic leukemia. The CDR3 runs from the conserved cysteine through the conserved F or W. Fields, in order: D gene, clone size, J gene, V gene, CDR3 DNA, CDR3 protein. The D gene is left open where the match is weak. Size values are once, few and many counts, or a class for expanded clones, and some rows have none.

D: .
size: .
J: TRBJ2-5
V: TRBV18
DNA: TGTGCCAGCTCACCGACCCAAGAGACCCAGTACTTC
CDR3: CASSPTQETQYF

D: .
size: .
J: TRBJ2-3
V: TRBV15
DNA: TGTGCCACCAGCAGAGACCAGCAGCCCCTCACAGATACGCAGTATTTT
CDR3: CATSRDQQPLTDTQYF

D: .
size: once
J: TRBJ2-1
V: TRBV29-1
DNA: TGCAGCGTTGGTAGTTATGAGCAGTTCTTC
CDR3: CSVGSYEQFF

D: TRBD2
size: .
J: TRBJ2-7
V: TRBV6-6
DNA: TGTGCCAGCAGTTACTCGCCTAGCGGAGAGCAGTACTTC
CDR3: CASSYSPSGEQYF

D: .
size: few
J: TRBJ1-2
V: TRBV10-3
DNA: TGTGCCATCAGTGGTACAGGGTCGAGAAACTATGGCTACACCTTC
CDR3: CAISGTGSRNYGYTF

D: .
size: .
J: TRBJ2-3
V: TRBV9
DNA: TGTGCCAGCAGCCCCCCCGCCCCAGATACGCAGTATTTT
CDR3: CASSPPAPDTQYF

D: .
size: .
J: TRBJ2-5
V: TRBV10-2
DNA: TGCGCCAGCGGGAGGTCCGAGAAGGCGGGTGGCCAAGAGACCCAGTACTTC
CDR3: CASGRSEKAGGQETQYF

D: .
size: .
J: TRBJ1-2
V: TRBV11-2
DNA: TGTGCCAGCAGAAGAACAGGGCCCTATGGCTACACCTTC
CDR3: CASRRTGPYGYTF

D: TRBD2
size: .
J: TRBJ2-1
V: TRBV14
DNA: TGTGCCAGCAGCCGCCGAGTTCTAGCGGGGGGAAGGAGCTCCTACAATGAGCAGTTCTTC
CDR3: CASSRRVLAGGRSSYNEQFF

D: .
size: .
J: TRBJ2-7
V: TRBV2
DNA: TGTGCCAGCAGTACCCTTGGCGGGAACGAGCAGTACTTC
CDR3: CASSTLGGNEQYF

D: .
size: many
J: TRBJ2-7
V: TRBV2
DNA: TGTGCCAGCAGTGACGCCTACGAGCAGTACTTC
CDR3: CASSDAYEQYF

D: .
size: once
J: TRBJ2-4
V: TRBV11-2
DNA: TGTGCCAGCAGCTTAGTGGGGCAGGCAAACATTCAGTACTTC
CDR3: CASSLVGQANIQYF

D: .
size: .
J: TRBJ2-2
V: TRBV6-4
DNA: TGTGCCAGCAGTGACTCATGGGATGCCTCCGGGGAGCTGTTTTTT
CDR3: CASSDSWDASGELFF

D: .
size: .
J: TRBJ2-3
V: TRBV6-4
DNA: TGTGCCAGCAGTGACTCGAAGGCTTTAGTAGGCACAGATACGCAGTATTTT
CDR3: CASSDSKALVGTDTQYF

D: TRBD2
size: .
J: TRBJ2-3
V: TRBV2
DNA: TGTGCCAGCAGTGTCCCGGGGGGGCACACAGATACGCAGTATTTT
CDR3: CASSVPGGHTDTQYF

D: TRBD1
size: few
J: TRBJ1-2
V: TRBV5-1
DNA: TGCGCCAGCAGCGCGGGACAGGGAAACTATGGCTACACCTTC
CDR3: CASSAGQGNYGYTF

D: TRBD2
size: .
J: TRBJ2-7
V: TRBV7-9
DNA: TGTGCCAGCAGCTTAGGTAGGGGACTAGCGGGAGACCCCTACGAGCAGTACTTC
CDR3: CASSLGRGLAGDPYEQYF

D: .
size: .
J: TRBJ2-5
V: TRBV5-4
DNA: TGTGCCAGCAGCGCCGCTTTGGACGATCACCAGTACTTC
CDR3: CASSAALDDHQYF

D: TRBD1
size: .
J: TRBJ2-1
V: TRBV7-2
DNA: TGTGCCAGCAGCTTAGGGGACAGGGAGTATGAGCAGTTCTTC
CDR3: CASSLGDREYEQFF

D: .
size: .
J: TRBJ1-4
V: TRBV2
DNA: TGTGCCAGCACCCTGCTCAGGGTGTTGAGTGAAAAACTGTTTTTT
CDR3: CASTLLRVLSEKLFF

D: TRBD2
size: .
J: TRBJ2-7
V: TRBV7-2
DNA: TGTGCCAGCAGCTTCACTAGCGGGATCGAGCAGTACTTC
CDR3: CASSFTSGIEQYF

D: .
size: .
J: TRBJ1-5
V: TRBV6-6
DNA: TGTGCCAGCAGGAATACGGTGGCGGGCAATCAGCCCCAGCATTTT
CDR3: CASRNTVAGNQPQHF

D: .
size: .
J: TRBJ1-2
V: TRBV4-3
DNA: TGCGCCAGCAGCCAAGATGCCCCCCGGGGGAGCCCCCACTATGGCTACACCTTC
CDR3: CASSQDAPRGSPHYGYTF

D: .
size: .
J: TRBJ2-2
V: TRBV27
DNA: TGTGCCAGCAGTTTATCGCGGGACACCGGGGAGCTGTTTTTT
CDR3: CASSLSRDTGELFF

D: TRBD1
size: .
J: TRBJ2-7
V: TRBV18
DNA: TGTGCCAGCTCACCATTCTCGGGACAGCGCTACGAGCAGTACTTC
CDR3: CASSPFSGQRYEQYF

D: .
size: .
J: TRBJ1-5
V: TRBV2
DNA: TGTGCCAGCAGTGAAGCAGGGTTAATCTTAAAGGATCAGCCCCAGCATTTT
CDR3: CASSEAGLILKDQPQHF

D: TRBD1
size: .
J: TRBJ1-1
V: TRBV9
DNA: TGTGCCAGCAGCATGGCGACAGGGCGCCACACTGAAGCTTTCTTT
CDR3: CASSMATGRHTEAFF

D: .
size: few
J: TRBJ1-1
V: TRBV11-3
DNA: TGTGCCAGCAGCTTAGAAGGGGACACTGAAGCTTTCTTT
CDR3: CASSLEGDTEAFF

D: .
size: .
J: TRBJ2-3
V: TRBV9
DNA: TGTGCCAGCAGCGTCAAAGTTACAGATACGCAGTATTTT
CDR3: CASSVKVTDTQYF

D: .
size: .
J: TRBJ2-1
V: TRBV6-4
DNA: TGTGCCAGCAGCACTAAAATTTACAATGAGCAGTTCTTC
CDR3: CASSTKIYNEQFF

D: .
size: .
J: TRBJ2-5
V: TRBV11-1
DNA: TGTGCCAGCAGCTTTTTTCGTGGGGACGCCGAGACCCAGTACTTC
CDR3: CASSFFRGDAETQYF

D: .
size: .
J: TRBJ1-1
V: TRBV19
DNA: TGTGCCAGTAGTATAGACGAGGACACTTCGAACACTGAAGCTTTCTTT
CDR3: CASSIDEDTSNTEAFF

D: .
size: .
J: TRBJ1-2
V: TRBV7-4
DNA: TGTGCCAGCAGCCCAGTCTACTATGGCTACACCTTC
CDR3: CASSPVYYGYTF

D: .
size: .
J: TRBJ2-5
V: TRBV5-1
DNA: TGCGCCAGCAGTCGGAACAGGGTTGTACAGACCCAGTACTTC
CDR3: CASSRNRVVQTQYF

D: .
size: .
J: TRBJ1-2
V: TRBV5-4
DNA: TGTGCCAGCAGCTTGGGCACCAATGGCTACACCTTC
CDR3: CASSLGTNGYTF

D: TRBD1
size: once
J: TRBJ2-5
V: TRBV5-1
DNA: TGCGCCAGCAGCTCCGGACAGGTCGTATCCCCGTACTTC
CDR3: CASSSGQVVSPYF

D: .
size: .
J: TRBJ1-1
V: TRBV7-3
DNA: TGTGCCAGCAGCTTAGAAAAAACCGGGACTGAAGCTTTCTTT
CDR3: CASSLEKTGTEAFF

D: .
size: .
J: TRBJ2-6
V: TRBV29-1
DNA: TGCAGCGCTCGAAATACCTCTGGGGCCAACGTCCTGACTTTC
CDR3: CSARNTSGANVLTF

D: TRBD1
size: once
J: TRBJ1-2
V: TRBV5-4
DNA: TGTGCCAGCAGCCGGGGACAGCCCCTAGGCTATGGCTACACCTTC
CDR3: CASSRGQPLGYGYTF

D: .
size: .
J: TRBJ2-7
V: TRBV15
DNA: TGTGCCACCAGCAGAGGGAGGGGCCCGACCTACGAGCAGTACTTC
CDR3: CATSRGRGPTYEQYF

D: .
size: .
J: TRBJ2-3
V: TRBV10-3
DNA: TGTGCCATCAGGGCAGATGTGCATACGCAGTATTTT
CDR3: CAIRADVHTQYF

D: TRBD2
size: .
J: TRBJ2-1
V: TRBV6-4
DNA: TGTGCCAGCAGTGACCCGGACAGGTCGGCGACTAGCGGGAGGGATTGCTCCTACAATGAGCAGTTCTTC
CDR3: CASSDPDRSATSGRDCSYNEQFF

D: TRBD1
size: .
J: TRBJ1-4
V: TRBV6-1
DNA: TGTGCCAGCACCTGGACAGGGAGTAATGAAAAACTGTTTTTT
CDR3: CASTWTGSNEKLFF

D: .
size: .
J: TRBJ2-4
V: TRBV13
DNA: TGTGCCAGCAGCTCCCAGGGAAAGGCCAAAAACATTCAGTACTTC
CDR3: CASSSQGKAKNIQYF

D: .
size: .
J: TRBJ1-2
V: TRBV7-9
DNA: TGTGCCAGCAGCTCTCAGGGTGTTGGTGGCTACACCTTC
CDR3: CASSSQGVGGYTF

D: TRBD2
size: .
J: TRBJ2-1
V: TRBV2
DNA: TGTGCCAGCCTGGGACTAGCGGGGGGCACTCCACTTCATGAGCAGTTCTTC
CDR3: CASLGLAGGTPLHEQFF

D: .
size: .
J: TRBJ2-1
V: TRBV4-1
DNA: TGCGCCAGCAGCCAAGATCCCGGGGGGCTCTACAATGAGCAGTTCTTC
CDR3: CASSQDPGGLYNEQFF

D: TRBD1
size: .
J: TRBJ2-3
V: TRBV9
DNA: TGTGCCAGCAGCGAACTAGGGGGCGGCACAGATACGCAGTATTTT
CDR3: CASSELGGGTDTQYF

D: .
size: .
J: TRBJ2-7
V: TRBV4-1
DNA: TGCGCCAGCAGCCAAGTGTCAGGGAGCTCCTACGAGCAGTACTTC
CDR3: CASSQVSGSSYEQYF

D: .
size: .
J: TRBJ1-2
V: TRBV7-2
DNA: TGTGCCAGCAGCCCAGGACAGAGAAACTATGGCTACACCTTC
CDR3: CASSPGQRNYGYTF

D: .
size: .
J: TRBJ2-2
V: TRBV29-1
DNA: TGCAGCGTTGAAGATCGGGCAGGAACGACGGCCGGGGAGCTGTTTTTT
CDR3: CSVEDRAGTTAGELFF